What follows describes a single T cell receptor beta chain. Its antigen is still unknown. TCRdb's table, derived via immunoSEQ multiplex PCR, lists solely in-frame clones and lacks some. In the table there are around 52,000 clones, approximately 83% of which are singletons. The germline V and J ends were trimmed by 1 base and 0 bases, with 3 bases remaining between them. Per the germline V gene, CDR1 is SGHRS and CDR2 is YFSETQ. This CDR3 is 13 amino acids long. The data are from a study of T cell responses to AZD1222 COVID-19 vaccine. Whole-study findings and limits: Baseline seropositivity occurred in only a handful of AZD1222 recipients.

This chain links TRBV5-1 with TRBJ2-3; D remains unclear. The origin of this receptor is an adult in good health. This sample comprised peripheral blood, obtained on day 0 of AZD1222 vaccination. In DNA, the CDR3 is TGCGCCAGCAGCTTGCTGAGCACAGATACGCAGTATTTT. It is translated as CASSLLSTDTQYF.